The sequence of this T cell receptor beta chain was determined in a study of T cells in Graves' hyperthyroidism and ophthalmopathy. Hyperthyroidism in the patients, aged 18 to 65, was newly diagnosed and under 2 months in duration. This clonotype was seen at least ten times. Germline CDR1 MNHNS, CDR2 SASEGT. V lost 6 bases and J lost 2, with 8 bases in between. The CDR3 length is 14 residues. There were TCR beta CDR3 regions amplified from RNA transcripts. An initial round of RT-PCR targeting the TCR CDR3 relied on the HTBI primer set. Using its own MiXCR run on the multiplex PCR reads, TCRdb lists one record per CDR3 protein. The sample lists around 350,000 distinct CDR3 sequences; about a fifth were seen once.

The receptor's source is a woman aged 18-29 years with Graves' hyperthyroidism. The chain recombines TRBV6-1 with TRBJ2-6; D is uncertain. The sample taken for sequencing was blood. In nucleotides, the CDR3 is TGTGCCAGCAGGCTAATGGCTGGGGCCAACGTCCTGACTTTC. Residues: CASRLMAGANVLTF.